This T cell receptor (beta chain) was obtained from a study of T cell changes during pregnancy in multiple sclerosis. The CDR3 loop spans 18 amino acids. The germline V gene has CDR1 ENHRY and CDR2 SYGVKD. V lost 0 bases to trimming and J lost 2 bases, with 14 bases between them. Only in-frame clones appear in the TCRdb table, and some are missing; sequencing was by immunoSEQ multiplex PCR. This sample has approximately 40,000 clones, with about 91% found just once. This sequence originates from a female donor with multiple sclerosis, enrolled in a pregnancy study. The chain couples TRBV10-3 to TRBJ2-6, with a possible D match to TRBD1 (5 bases). The sequencing used CD4+ T cells from peripheral blood mononuclear cells, collected in the third trimester of pregnancy. CDR3 protein: CAISESIPRATGANVLTF. CDR3 nucleotide sequence: TGTGCCATCAGTGAGTCGATCCCCAGGGCTACTGGGGCCAACGTCCTGACTTTC.